Presented here are 21 T cell receptor beta chains from one specimen sequenced in a study of blood T cell repertoires in COVID-19. Data came from immunoSEQ multiplex PCR; TCRdb stores just in-frame clones and leaves some out. The table lists about 360,000 clones, around 88% of them singletons. Sequences were obtained from peripheral blood. The receptors derive from a woman aged 60-70 years with COVID-19, enrolled during active disease.

This rearrangement joins TRBV5-5 to TRBJ2-5; 7 nucleotides align to TRBD1. V dropped 2 bases and J dropped 7; count of bases not matched to a gene: 8. This CDR3 has 14 residues. CDR1 SGHKS and CDR2 YYEKEE come from the germline V gene (reference sequence). As DNA, the CDR3 is TGTGCCAGCAGCTTCCACAGGGGAATGGGGACCCAGTACTTC. Protein: CASSFHRGMGTQYF. Filled out from reference TRBV5-5 and TRBJ2-5, the complete variable domain reads DAGVTQSPTHLIKTRGQQVTLRCSPISGHKSVSWYQQVLGQGPQFIFQYYEKEERGRGNFPDRFSARQFPNYSSELNVNALLLGDSALYLCASSFHRGMGTQYFGPGTRLLVL.

This rearrangement joins TRBV19 to TRBJ1-4, with 10 bases matching TRBD1. Trimming took 8 bases from V and 8 from J; bases not matched to a gene: 14. The CDR3 spans 16 residues. Germline CDR1 LNHDA, CDR2 SQIVND (reference sequence). The CDR3 nucleotides read TGTGCCAGTTCTCAAAATGGACAGGGGGGGAAGGAAAAACTGTTTTTT. Its translation: CASSQNGQGGKEKLFF.

The chain couples TRBV2 to TRBJ2-5; 12 bases line up with TRBD2. The J segment lost 3 bases and the V segment lost 3 bases, leaving 8 bases of the junction unmatched. The CDR3 is 17 residues long. Germline V gene data show CDR1 as SNHLY and CDR2 as FYNNEI. As DNA, the CDR3 is TGTGCCAGCAGTGACCGACTAGCGGGGGCCTTAGAAGAGACCCAGTACTTC. It translates to CASSDRLAGALEETQYF. Together with reference TRBV2 and TRBJ2-5, the CDR3 gives the full variable domain: EPEVTQTPSHQVTQMGQEVILRCVPISNHLYFYWYRQILGQKVEFLVSFYNNEISEKSEIFDDQFSVERPDGSNFTLKIRSTKLEDSAMYFCASSDRLAGALEETQYFGPGTRLLVL.

The chain links TRBV5-4 to TRBJ2-3; 9 bases align to TRBD2. In germline, CDR1 is SGHNT, CDR2 YYREEE (reference sequence). V shed 1 base, J shed 9 bases, and the junction held 15 bases outside the gene matches. This CDR3 has 17 amino acids. CDR3 residues: CASSLSGSGGPLATQYF. In DNA, the CDR3 is TGTGCCAGCAGCTTGTCTGGGAGCGGGGGGCCCCTGGCGACGCAGTATTTT. Combining the CDR3 with reference TRBV5-4 and TRBJ2-3 gives the whole variable domain ETGVTQSPTHLIKTRGQQVTLRCSSQSGHNTVSWYQQALGQGPQFIFQYYREEENGRGNFPPRFSGLQFPNYSSELNVNALELDDSALYLCASSLSGSGGPLATQYFGPGTRLTVL.

The rearrangement joins TRBV5-1 to TRBJ1-1, with D possibly matching TRBD1 (6 bases). The CDR3 covers 15 residues. Trimming removed 2 bases from V and 1 base from J, with 12 bases in between. CDR1 is SGHRS and CDR2 is YFSETQ in the germline V gene. DNA for the CDR3: TGCGCCAGCAGCTTTAGGGGGTCGGCGAACACTGAAGCTTTCTTT. It encodes CASSFRGSANTEAFF.

The chain joins TRBV7-9 to TRBJ1-2; no clear D gene. The CDR3 has 14 amino acids. V was shortened by 4 bases and J by 0 bases, with 9 bases between the two germline ends. Per germline, CDR1 SEHNR and CDR2 FQNEAQ (reference sequence). Here the CDR3 DNA reads TGTGCCAGCAGCTGGTCGGGATCTAACTATGGCTACACCTTC. It encodes CASSWSGSNYGYTF.

The rearrangement joins TRBV19 to TRBJ1-1; 7 positions agree with TRBD1. Looked up from germline, CDR1 is LNHDA and CDR2 is SQIVND (reference sequence). V lost 3 bases and J lost 9; bases outside the gene matches: 10. CDR3 length: 14 amino acids. Written as DNA, the CDR3 is TGTGCCAGTAGTATGAACGGGGACAGCCATCAAGCTTTCTTT. Its translation is CASSMNGDSHQAFF. Combining the CDR3 with reference TRBV19 and TRBJ1-1 gives the whole variable domain DGGITQSPKYLFRKEGQNVTLSCEQNLNHDAMYWYRQDPGQGLRLIYYSQIVNDFQKGDIAEGYSVSREKKESFPLTVTSAQKNPTAFYLCASSMNGDSHQAFFGQGTRLTVV.

This clone was detected only once. The chain employs TRBV7-9 and TRBJ2-3; TRBD1 matches at 9 bases. The V and J ends lost 3 bases and 4 bases, in that order; junction bases with no gene match: 5. Germline V gives CDR1 SEHNR, CDR2 FQNEAQ (reference sequence). The CDR3 spans 15 residues. The CDR3 region is CASSLVDRGADTQYF. For the CDR3, the DNA is TGTGCCAGCAGCTTGGTGGACAGGGGAGCAGATACGCAGTATTTT. Combining the CDR3 with reference TRBV7-9 and TRBJ2-3 gives the whole variable domain DTGVSQNPRHKITKRGQNVTFRCDPISEHNRLYWYRQTLGQGPEFLTYFQNEAQLEKSRLLSDRFSAERPKGSFSTLEIQRTEQGDSAMYLCASSLVDRGADTQYFGPGTRLTVL.

This chain connects TRBV2 to TRBJ2-3; 15 nucleotides line up with TRBD2. The germline V gene has CDR1 SNHLY and CDR2 FYNNEI. The CDR3 contains 15 residues. The junction had 3 bases not matched to a gene; V was cut back by 7 bases and J by 4 bases. The CDR3 loop reads CASTWTSGGADTQYF. CDR3 in DNA: TGTGCCAGCACCTGGACTAGCGGGGGGGCAGATACGCAGTATTTT.

The chain carries TRBV30 and TRBJ2-7; TRBD1 agrees at 9 bases. Trimming cost V 0 bases and J 4 bases; bases outside gene matches: 4. The CDR3 has 14 residues. Germline CDR1 is GTSNPN and CDR2 is SVGIG (reference sequence). The CDR3 loop reads CAWSVGTGRYEQYF. The CDR3 DNA sequence: TGTGCCTGGAGTGTAGGGACAGGGAGGTACGAGCAGTACTTC.

This rearrangement joins TRBV28 to TRBJ2-7; 14 nucleotides agree with TRBD2. Losses at the gene ends were 3 bases for V and 6 bases for J; bases not matched to a gene: 4. This CDR3 contains 15 residues. CDR1 is MDHEN, CDR2 SYDVKM, per germline. The CDR3 loop is CASSLTSGGAPEQYF. The CDR3 bases are TGTGCCAGCAGTTTGACTAGCGGGGGGGCTCCCGAGCAGTACTTC.

The J gene is TRBJ1-5, the V gene TRBV6-6, with TRBD1 as a possible D gene (6 bases). The germline gives CDR1 MNHNY, CDR2 SVGAGI (reference sequence). This CDR3 region has 15 residues. Trimming cost V 9 bases and J 2 bases, with 17 bases left between them. In nucleotides, the CDR3 is TGTGCCAGATGGAGTGAGGGGGGGGGCAATCAGCCCCAGCATTTT. Amino acids: CARWSEGGGNQPQHF.

J is TRBJ2-7 and V is TRBV13; D is undetermined. The CDR3 covers 14 residues. Germline V gives CDR1 PRHDT, CDR2 FYEKMQ (reference sequence). The V gene lost 2 bases and the J gene lost 0 bases, with 8 bases spanning the gap. The CDR3: CASSLKLYSYEQYF. DNA for the CDR3: TGTGCCAGCAGCTTAAAACTGTACTCCTACGAGCAGTACTTC.

This chain links TRBV9 with TRBJ2-1, with unresolved D. The CDR3 consists of 13 residues. From germline, CDR1 is SGDLS and CDR2 YYNGEE. Trimming shortened V by 5 bases and J by 2 bases, and 8 bases separated the two germline ends. The CDR3: CASSRSPYNEQFF. CDR3 bases: TGTGCCAGCAGTCGTAGCCCCTACAATGAGCAGTTCTTC.

This chain links TRBV7-8 with TRBJ1-2, with D tentatively TRBD1 (6 bases). The V and J ends lost 0 bases and 3 bases respectively, with 11 bases between them. The germline CDR1 and CDR2 sequences are SGHVS and FQNEAQ. CDR3 size: 15 residues. CDR3 region: CASSLAARGDYGYTF. CDR3 DNA: TGTGCCAGCAGCTTAGCGGCCAGGGGAGACTATGGCTACACCTTC.

The chain carries TRBV29-1 and TRBJ2-7; the D gene is possibly TRBD2 (7 bases). Trimming pared 4 bases from V and 1 base from J, leaving 26 bases between. Germline V gene lookup returns CDR1 SQVTM and CDR2 ANQGSEA. The CDR3 runs to 18 residues. CDR3 sequence reads: CSVGHSPGGASLSYEQYF. Here the CDR3 DNA reads TGCAGCGTTGGCCATTCTCCTGGGGGGGCTAGTCTTTCCTACGAGCAGTACTTC.

The chain is built from TRBV15 and TRBJ2-3; TRBD2 might be the D (6 bases). Germline lookup yields CDR1 LNHNV and CDR2 YYDKDF (reference sequence). The CDR3 totals 16 residues. Between the trimmed V and J ends, which lost 7 bases and 0 bases, there was a span of 17 bases. CDR3 in amino acids: CATTGGYGASTDTQYF. DNA for the CDR3: TGTGCCACCACCGGGGGATACGGTGCTAGCACAGATACGCAGTATTTT.

V is TRBV6-5 and J is TRBJ1-5, with D perhaps matching TRBD1 (6 bases). The CDR3 is 13 residues long. Deletions cut 6 bases from V and 8 bases from J, with 14 bases between. The V gene's germline CDR1 is MNHEY and CDR2 SVGAGI. The CDR3 nucleotides are TGTGCCAGCAGCCCACAGGGTGATGAGCCCCAGCATTTT. It yields the protein CASSPQGDEPQHF.

The chain couples TRBV5-1 to TRBJ1-2; D gene uncertain. Deletions cut 4 bases from V and 1 base from J, with 14 bases between. The CDR3 consists of 15 residues. Germline V lookup: CDR1 SGHRS, CDR2 YFSETQ. CDR3 bases: TGCGCCAGCAGCGGTGACTCTAACGGTAACTATGGCTACACCTTC. This gives the protein CASSGDSNGNYGYTF.

As concerns this clone: The sample has other DNA sequences that encode this CDR3 too. The rearrangement links TRBV6-1 to TRBJ1-2; 12 bases match TRBD1. The CDR3 length is 14 residues. Germline trimming cut 3 bases from V and 7 bases from J; bases unmatched to any gene: 3. Germline V lookup: CDR1 MNHNS, CDR2 SASEGT. CDR3 DNA: TGTGCCAGCAGTGAGGGACAGGGGGCGGGTGGCTACACCTTC. Amino acid sequence: CASSEGQGAGGYTF.

V gene TRBV2 combines with J gene TRBJ2-2, with D perhaps matching TRBD1 (5 bases). The CDR3 is made up of 13 amino acids. The ends were cut back, 8 bases at V and 5 bases at J, with 12 bases in the middle. Germline assignment: CDR1 SNHLY and CDR2 FYNNEI. CDR3 in amino acids: CASLSGKTGELFF. For the CDR3, the DNA is TGTGCCAGCTTGTCAGGGAAAACCGGGGAGCTGTTTTTT.